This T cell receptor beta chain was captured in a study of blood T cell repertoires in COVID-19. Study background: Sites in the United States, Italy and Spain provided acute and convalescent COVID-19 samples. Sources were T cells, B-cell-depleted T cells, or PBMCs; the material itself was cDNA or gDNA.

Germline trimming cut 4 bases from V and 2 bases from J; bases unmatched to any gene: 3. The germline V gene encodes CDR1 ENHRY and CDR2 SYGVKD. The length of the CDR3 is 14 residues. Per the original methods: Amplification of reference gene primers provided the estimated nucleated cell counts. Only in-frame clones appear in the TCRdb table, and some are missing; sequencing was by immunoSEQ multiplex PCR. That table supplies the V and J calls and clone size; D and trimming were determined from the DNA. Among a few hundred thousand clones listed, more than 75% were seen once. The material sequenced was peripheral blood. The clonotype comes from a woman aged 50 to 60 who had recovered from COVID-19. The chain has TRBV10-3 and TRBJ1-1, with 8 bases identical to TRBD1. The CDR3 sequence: CAISVGQGNTEAFF. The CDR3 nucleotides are TGTGCCATCAGTGTAGGACAGGGAAACACTGAAGCTTTCTTT.